This passage covers 22 T cell receptor beta chains from one sample sequenced in a study of cytomegalovirus exposure and HLA in healthy donors. A multiplex PCR was run with 60 Vbeta primers and 13 Jbeta primers. Data came from immunoSEQ multiplex PCR; TCRdb stores just in-frame clones and leaves some out. The sample gives fewer than 250,000 clones, 78% of which show up once; 3.8% is in the top ten. Material for sequencing was PBMCs. These receptors all stem from a male donor in good health and CMV-seronegative.

This clone turned up a few times. V gene TRBV5-1 combines with J gene TRBJ1-4, with unresolved D. The germline gives CDR1 SGHRS, CDR2 YFSETQ. The CDR3 totals 14 residues. V lost 2 bases and J 4 bases, leaving 9 bases between the germline ends. CDR3 amino acids: CASSFGESNEKLFF. The CDR3 DNA reads as TGCGCCAGCAGCTTCGGGGAGAGTAATGAAAAACTGTTTTTT.

The chain is built from TRBV7-9 and TRBJ2-1; 8 bases fit TRBD1. The V gene's germline CDR1 is SEHNR and CDR2 FQNEAQ (reference sequence). This CDR3 has 16 amino acids. V trimming: 2 bases; J trimming: 6 bases; junction bases outside the gene matches: 9. This chain's CDR3 is CASSLWAGQGVNEQFF. The CDR3 nucleotides are TGTGCCAGCAGCTTATGGGCAGGACAGGGTGTCAATGAGCAGTTCTTC.

This clone was recorded a few times. V and J are TRBV7-2 and TRBJ1-1; 7 bases align to TRBD1. Germline trimming cut 1 base from V and 3 bases from J; bases unmatched to any gene: 2. CDR3 length: 14 amino acids. Germline lookup yields CDR1 SGHTA and CDR2 FQGNSA. CDR3 in amino acids: CASSLEGGHTEAFF. CDR3 nucleotide sequence: TGTGCCAGCAGCTTAGAAGGGGGCCACACTGAAGCTTTCTTT.

This chain uses TRBV7-9 with TRBJ2-1; the match to TRBD1 covers 7 bases. This CDR3 contains 14 residues. Germline CDR1 reads SEHNR; CDR2 reads FQNEAQ (reference sequence). V trimming: 4 bases; J trimming: 6 bases; junction bases outside the gene matches: 6. Written as DNA, the CDR3 is TGTGCCAGCAGCTCACAGGGGTTGGGCAATGAGCAGTTCTTC. It codes for CASSSQGLGNEQFF.

V gene TRBV28 combines with J gene TRBJ2-5; 7 nucleotides align to TRBD2. The CDR3 is 13 residues long. Germline loops: CDR1 MDHEN, CDR2 SYDVKM. V was clipped by 6 bases and J by 7 bases; unmatched bases: 8. CDR3 DNA sequence: TGTGCCAGCAGCGCAGGGACTATGGGGACCCAGTACTTC. The encoded protein is CASSAGTMGTQYF.

This sequence joins TRBV5-6 and TRBJ2-5, with D tentatively TRBD1 (5 bases). The J call may not be correct, given that the DNA end is closer to TRBJ2-7. The CDR3 runs 13 residues. CDR1 and CDR2 from the germline V gene are SGHDT and YYEEEE. CDR3 nucleotides: TGTGCCAGCAGCGCAGGGTACGCCTACGAGCAGTACTTC. Protein sequence: CASSAGYAYEQYF.

V gene TRBV29-1 combines with J gene TRBJ2-3, with D perhaps TRBD2 (6 bases). This CDR3 is 13 amino acids long. Germline V CDR1 and CDR2: SQVTM, ANQGSEA. V lost 2 bases to trimming and J lost 0 bases, with 6 bases between them. CDR3 DNA: TGCAGCGTTGAAAGCGGGAGCACAGATACGCAGTATTTT. Translating it yields CSVESGSTDTQYF.

The rearrangement uses TRBV25-1 and TRBJ2-5; D is uncertain. The J call may be in error: the DNA end matches TRBJ2-7 better. CDR1 is MGHDK, CDR2 SYGVNS, per germline. The CDR3 is 13 residues long. DNA of the CDR3: TGTGCCAGCGTTCCCGACAACACCTACGAGCAGTACTTC. It encodes CASVPDNTYEQYF.

The J gene is TRBJ2-3, the V gene TRBV5-5, with D possibly being TRBD1 (6 bases). Germline assignment: CDR1 SGHKS and CDR2 YYEKEE (reference sequence). This CDR3 has 12 amino acids. Trimming took 3 bases from V and 7 from J, leaving 9 bases between them. DNA of the CDR3: TGTGCCAGCAGCTCCGACAGGAATACGCAGTATTTT. As protein: CASSSDRNTQYF.

This chain joins TRBV2 and TRBJ2-7; D uncertain. Between the trimmed V and J ends, which lost 5 bases and 1 base, there was a span of 12 bases. Germline values: CDR1 SNHLY, CDR2 FYNNEI. CDR3 length equals 14 residues. The CDR3 spells CASSTVASSYEQYF. The CDR3 nucleotides read TGTGCCAGCAGTACCGTCGCCAGTTCCTACGAGCAGTACTTC.

The V and J genes are TRBV5-1 and TRBJ2-3, with D unclear. The V end lost 1 base, the J end lost 1 base, and 7 bases lay between the germline ends. CDR3 length: 14 residues. Germline lookup yields CDR1 SGHRS and CDR2 YFSETQ. CDR3 residues: CASSLSARTDTQYF. In nucleotides, the CDR3 is TGCGCCAGCAGCTTGAGCGCACGCACAGATACGCAGTATTTT.

The genes are TRBV13 and TRBJ2-1; 10 bases are shared with TRBD2. Looked up from germline, CDR1 is PRHDT and CDR2 is FYEKMQ (reference sequence). The CDR3 totals 17 residues. Unmatched junction bases numbered 9, after V lost 5 bases and J lost 2 bases. This CDR3 reads CASSLSSGSTPYNEQFF. The CDR3 nucleotides are TGTGCCAGCAGCCTCTCTAGCGGGAGTACCCCCTACAATGAGCAGTTCTTC.

The table lists this clone with a few counts. J is TRBJ2-2 and V is TRBV4-1; 9 positions match TRBD2. The CDR3 totals 17 residues. CDR1 MGHRA and CDR2 YSYEKL come from the germline V gene. V was clipped by 1 base and J by 4 bases; unmatched bases: 7. The CDR3 region has the DNA TGCGCCAGCAGCCAAGCGGGAGCGGGAGGAGGCACCGGGGAGCTGTTTTTT. This codes for CASSQAGAGGGTGELFF.

The V call is TRBV5-1, the J call TRBJ2-3, with 8 nucleotides matching TRBD2. Germline V gene data show CDR1 as SGHRS and CDR2 as YFSETQ. Unmatched junction bases numbered 5, after V lost 3 bases and J lost 2 bases. The length of the CDR3 is 15 residues. CDR3 sequence reads: CASSSELAATDTQYF. In nucleotides, the CDR3 is TGCGCCAGCAGCTCAGAACTAGCGGCCACAGATACGCAGTATTTT. Combining the CDR3 with reference TRBV5-1 and TRBJ2-3 gives the whole variable domain KAGVTQTPRYLIKTRGQQVTLSCSPISGHRSVSWYQQTPGQGLQFLFEYFSETQRNKGNFPGRFSGRQFSNSRSEMNVSTLELGDSALYLCASSSELAATDTQYFGPGTRLTVL.

The genes are TRBV7-2 and TRBJ2-2, with 10 positions matching TRBD2. The CDR3 spans 14 residues. Germline V gene data show CDR1 as SGHTA and CDR2 as FQGNSA. With V trimmed by 5 bases and J by 6 bases, 3 bases remained unmatched. The CDR3 sequence: CASSQLAGSGELFF. CDR3 sequence (DNA): TGTGCCAGCAGCCAACTAGCGGGGTCCGGGGAGCTGTTTTTT.

The chain joins TRBV5-3 to TRBJ2-3; 10 bases match TRBD2. TRBV5-3 is marked as an open reading frame, function uncertain. V was clipped by 3 bases and J by 4 bases; unmatched bases: 14. The CDR3 length is 18 residues. The CDR3 loop is CARSSGLADTLWADTQYF. The CDR3 DNA sequence: TGTGCCAGAAGCTCCGGACTAGCGGACACACTGTGGGCAGATACGCAGTATTTT.

The chain is built from TRBV21-1 and TRBJ1-1. TRBV21-1 is annotated as a pseudogene. The CDR3 spans 15 residues. CDR3: CASSPRGTGNTEAFF. CDR3 nucleotide sequence: TGTGCCAGCAGCCCCCGGGGGACGGGGAACACTGAAGCTTTCTTT.

The chain recombines TRBV30 with TRBJ2-2; 12 nucleotides align to TRBD2. Per the germline V gene, CDR1 is GTSNPN and CDR2 is SVGIG (reference sequence). The CDR3 length is 17 residues. Trimming removed 6 bases from V and 1 base from J; junction bases left unmatched: 9. The CDR3 DNA follows: TGTGCCTGCCCCTGGTGGACTAGCGGGGTGAACACCGGGGAGCTGTTTTTT. The encoded protein is CACPWWTSGVNTGELFF.

The rearrangement links TRBV27 to TRBJ2-4; no firm D call. Per the germline V gene, CDR1 is MNHEY and CDR2 is SMNVEV (reference sequence). This CDR3 comprises 11 residues. The V end was cut by 8 bases, the J end by 9 bases, with 11 bases between. CDR3 protein: CASGLSGIQYF. In nucleotides, the CDR3 is TGTGCCAGCGGTCTCTCGGGCATTCAGTACTTC.

The V call is TRBV7-3, the J call TRBJ2-2; 11 bases are a match to TRBD2. Germline V gives CDR1 SGHTA, CDR2 FQGTGA. V lost 1 base to trimming and J lost 10 bases; unmatched junction nucleotides: 8. CDR3 length: 16 amino acids. DNA of the CDR3: TGTGCCAGCAGCTTAATGGGGACTAGCGGTTTAGAGGAGCTGTTTTTT. This sequence encodes CASSLMGTSGLEELFF.

The gene calls are TRBV27 and TRBJ2-5; 10 nucleotides agree with TRBD2. The CDR3 sequence is 15 residues long. CDR1 is MNHEY, CDR2 SMNVEV, per germline (reference sequence). V shed 4 bases and J 0 bases; nucleotides not matched to a gene: 2. DNA of the CDR3: TGTGCCAGCAGTTCAGGACTAGCGGACCAAGAGACCCAGTACTTC. It encodes CASSSGLADQETQYF.

The chain joins TRBV19 to TRBJ2-1; 10 bases align to TRBD2. Germline CDR1 and CDR2: LNHDA and SQIVND (reference sequence). This CDR3 spans 17 amino acids. The junction had 10 bases not matched to a gene; V was cut back by 2 bases and J by 6 bases. The CDR3 here is CASSIIGLAGEVNEQFF. CDR3 DNA sequence: TGTGCCAGTAGTATAATAGGGCTAGCGGGAGAGGTCAATGAGCAGTTCTTC.